The T cell receptor (beta chain) under discussion was sequenced for a study of blood T cell repertoires in COVID-19. The overall study: Both acute and convalescent COVID-19 samples were obtained from the United States, Italy and Spain. T cells, B-cell-depleted T cells, or PBMCs supplied cDNA or gDNA.

The germline CDR1 and CDR2 sequences are KGHDR and SFDVKD. V was cut by 7 bases and J by 4 bases, with 9 bases left in between. The CDR3 covers 12 residues. Per the original methods: The assay estimated nucleated cells by amplifying reference gene primers. This table comes from immunoSEQ multiplex PCR, and its TCRdb copy is limited to in-frame clones, with some not included. D and trimming come from the DNA, and the V and J calls and clone size come from that table. In the table there are about 190,000 clones, roughly nine tenths of which are singletons. This clonotype was sampled from a middle-aged man with acute or convalescent COVID-19. Source material: peripheral blood. The V gene is TRBV24-1, the J gene TRBJ2-5, with a weak D call TRBD2 (6 bases). CDR3 sequence reads: CATSSEGETQYF. For the CDR3, the DNA is TGTGCCACCAGCTCGGAGGGAGAGACCCAGTACTTC.